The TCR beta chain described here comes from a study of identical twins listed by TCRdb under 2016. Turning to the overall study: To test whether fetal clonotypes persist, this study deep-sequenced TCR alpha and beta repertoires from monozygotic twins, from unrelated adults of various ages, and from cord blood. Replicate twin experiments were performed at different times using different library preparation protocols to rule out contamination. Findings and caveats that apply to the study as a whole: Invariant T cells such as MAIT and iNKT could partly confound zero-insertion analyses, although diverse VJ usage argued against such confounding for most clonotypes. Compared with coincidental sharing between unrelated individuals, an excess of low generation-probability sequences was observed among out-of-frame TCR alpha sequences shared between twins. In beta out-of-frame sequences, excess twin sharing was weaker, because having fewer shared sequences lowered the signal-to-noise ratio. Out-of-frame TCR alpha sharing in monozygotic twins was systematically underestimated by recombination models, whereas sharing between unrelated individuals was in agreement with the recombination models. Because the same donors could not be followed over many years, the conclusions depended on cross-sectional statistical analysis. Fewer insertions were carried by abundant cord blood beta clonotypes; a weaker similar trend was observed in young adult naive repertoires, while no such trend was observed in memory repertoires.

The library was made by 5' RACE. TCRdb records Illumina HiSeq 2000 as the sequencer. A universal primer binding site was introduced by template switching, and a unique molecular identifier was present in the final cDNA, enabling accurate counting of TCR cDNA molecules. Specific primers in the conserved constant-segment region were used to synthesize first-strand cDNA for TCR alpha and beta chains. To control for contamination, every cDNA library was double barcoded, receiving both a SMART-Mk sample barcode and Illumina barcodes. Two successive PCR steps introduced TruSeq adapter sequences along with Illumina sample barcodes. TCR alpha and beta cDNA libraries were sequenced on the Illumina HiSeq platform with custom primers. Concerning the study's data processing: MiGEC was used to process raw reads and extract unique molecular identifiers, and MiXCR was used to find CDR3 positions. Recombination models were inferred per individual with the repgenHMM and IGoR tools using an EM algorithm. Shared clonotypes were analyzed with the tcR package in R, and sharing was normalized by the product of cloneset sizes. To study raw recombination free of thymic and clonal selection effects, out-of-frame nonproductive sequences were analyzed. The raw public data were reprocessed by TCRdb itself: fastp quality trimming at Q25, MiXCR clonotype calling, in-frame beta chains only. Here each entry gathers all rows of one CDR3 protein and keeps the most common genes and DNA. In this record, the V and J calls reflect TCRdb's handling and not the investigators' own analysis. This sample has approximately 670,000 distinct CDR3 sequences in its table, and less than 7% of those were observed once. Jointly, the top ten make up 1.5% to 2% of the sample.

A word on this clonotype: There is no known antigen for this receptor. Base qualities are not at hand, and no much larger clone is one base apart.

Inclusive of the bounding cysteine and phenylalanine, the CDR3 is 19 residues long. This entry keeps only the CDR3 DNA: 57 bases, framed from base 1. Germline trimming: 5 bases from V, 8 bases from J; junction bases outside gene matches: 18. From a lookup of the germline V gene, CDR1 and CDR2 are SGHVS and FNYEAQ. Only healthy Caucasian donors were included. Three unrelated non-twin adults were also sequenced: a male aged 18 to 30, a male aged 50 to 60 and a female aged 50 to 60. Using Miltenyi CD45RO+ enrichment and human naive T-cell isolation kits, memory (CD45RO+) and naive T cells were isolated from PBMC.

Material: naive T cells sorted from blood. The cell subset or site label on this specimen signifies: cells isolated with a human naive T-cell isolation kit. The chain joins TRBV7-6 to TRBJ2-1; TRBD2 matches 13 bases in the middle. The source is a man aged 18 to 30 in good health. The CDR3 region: CASSGPGTSGVIGVHEQFF. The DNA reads TGTGCCAGCAGCGGTCCCGGGACTAGCGGGGTCATTGGGGTCCATGAGCAGTTCTTC.